The subject of this entry is one T cell receptor (beta chain). Its target is not known. The data are from a study of OX40 agonist ivuxolimab in advanced cancers. Study summary: The group had a mean age of around 64 years, ranged from roughly 20 to 80, and was 82.7% male. Study-level points and caveats: In CD8+ T cells, expanded clones were on average more numerous than in CD4+.

Sequencing used immunoSEQ multiplex PCR; TCRdb keeps in-frame clones, though not all of them. The sample carries around 70,000 clones, around 87% recorded once. CDR3 length: 14 residues. Trimming removed 5 bases at V and 2 bases at J, with 11 bases between. CDR1 and CDR2 (germline): SEHNR, FQNEAQ (reference sequence). The chain combines TRBV7-9 with TRBJ2-3; D gene ambiguous. This material consisted of CD4+ or CD8+ T cells sorted from blood, taken in a trial of the OX40 agonist ivuxolimab. The sequence was collected from an adult with an advanced solid tumor such as melanoma, head and neck, liver or kidney cancer. CDR3 nucleotides: TGTGCCAGCAGCCTTGGACCCAACACAGATACGCAGTATTTT. Amino acids: CASSLGPNTDTQYF.